This record covers a single T cell receptor (beta chain). Its antigen is undetermined. The read ends 3 residues early relative to the CDR3; the germline J gene fills the gap. CDR1 and CDR2 (germline): SGHTA, FQGNSA. CDR3 length equals 13 residues. The data derive from a study of T cells in women clearing cervical HPV infection. Across the whole study: Blood came at first lesion visit for cases, post-clearance for controls.

Genomic DNA, averaging roughly 1,200 ng per sample, yielded TCR beta CDR3 via immunoSEQ. Data came from immunoSEQ multiplex PCR; TCRdb stores just in-frame clones and leaves some out. The sample's table shows 30,000 to 40,000 clones. The study, taken as a whole, reports: TRBV6-7 abundance was lower in cases than controls (around 0.11% versus 0.15%).

The receptor comes from a woman aged 18 to 75 with a cervical HPV16 infection that either progressed to CIN3+ or cleared (not recorded which). The chain is built from TRBV7-2 and TRBJ1-2, with D possibly matching TRBD1 (5 bases). The specimen was blood buffy coat. This CDR3 is CASSLGQGISYTF. The part of the CDR3 DNA that was read is TGTGCCAGCAGCTTAGGTCAGGGTATAAGC.